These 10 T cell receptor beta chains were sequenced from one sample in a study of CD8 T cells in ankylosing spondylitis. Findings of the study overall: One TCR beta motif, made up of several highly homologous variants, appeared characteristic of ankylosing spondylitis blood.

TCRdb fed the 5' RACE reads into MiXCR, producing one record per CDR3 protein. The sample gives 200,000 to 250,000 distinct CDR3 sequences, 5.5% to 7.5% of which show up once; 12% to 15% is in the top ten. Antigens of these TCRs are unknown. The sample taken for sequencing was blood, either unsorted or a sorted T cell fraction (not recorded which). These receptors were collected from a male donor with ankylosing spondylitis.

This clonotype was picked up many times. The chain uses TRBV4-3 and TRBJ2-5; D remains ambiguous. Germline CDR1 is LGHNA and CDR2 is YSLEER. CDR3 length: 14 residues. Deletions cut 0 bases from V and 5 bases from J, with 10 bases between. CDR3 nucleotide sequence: TGCGCCAGCAGCCAAGAAATAAGGCGGGAGACCCAGTACTTC. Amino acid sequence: CASSQEIRRETQYF.

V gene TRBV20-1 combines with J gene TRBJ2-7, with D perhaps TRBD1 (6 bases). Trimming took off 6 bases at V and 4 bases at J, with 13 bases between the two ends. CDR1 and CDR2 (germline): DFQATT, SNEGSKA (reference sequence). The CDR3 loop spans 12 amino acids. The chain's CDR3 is CSAAGAVYEQYF. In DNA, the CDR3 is TGCAGTGCGGCAGGGGCCGTTTACGAGCAGTACTTC.

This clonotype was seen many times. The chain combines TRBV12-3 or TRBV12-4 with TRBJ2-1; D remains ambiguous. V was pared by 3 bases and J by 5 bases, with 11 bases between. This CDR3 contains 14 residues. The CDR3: CASSFEGPHNEQFF. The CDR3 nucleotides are TGTGCCAGCAGTTTCGAAGGGCCCCACAATGAGCAGTTCTTC.

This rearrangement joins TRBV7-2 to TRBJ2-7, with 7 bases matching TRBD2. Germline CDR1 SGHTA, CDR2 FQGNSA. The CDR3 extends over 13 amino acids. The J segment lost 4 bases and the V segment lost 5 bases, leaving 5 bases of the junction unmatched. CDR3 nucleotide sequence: TGTGCCAGCAGCGTGGGACTAACGTACGAGCAGTACTTC. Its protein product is CASSVGLTYEQYF.

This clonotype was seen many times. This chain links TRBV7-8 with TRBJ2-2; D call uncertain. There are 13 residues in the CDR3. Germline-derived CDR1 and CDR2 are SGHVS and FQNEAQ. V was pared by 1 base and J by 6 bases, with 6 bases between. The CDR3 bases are TGTGCCAGCAGCTTAGGGTCCCCCGGGGAGCTGTTTTTT. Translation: CASSLGSPGELFF.

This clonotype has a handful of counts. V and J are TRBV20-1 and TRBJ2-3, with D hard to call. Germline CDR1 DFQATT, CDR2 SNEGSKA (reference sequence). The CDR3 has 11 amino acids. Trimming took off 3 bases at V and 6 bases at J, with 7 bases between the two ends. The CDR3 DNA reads TGCAGTGCTAGGCTGGGGGATACGCAGTATTTT. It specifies CSARLGDTQYF.

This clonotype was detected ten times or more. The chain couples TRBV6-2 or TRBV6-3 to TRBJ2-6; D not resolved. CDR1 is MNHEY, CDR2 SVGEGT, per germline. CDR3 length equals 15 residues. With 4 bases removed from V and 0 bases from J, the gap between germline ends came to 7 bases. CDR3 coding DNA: TGTGCCAGCAGTTTACCATTCTCTGGGGCCAACGTCCTGACTTTC. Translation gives CASSLPFSGANVLTF.

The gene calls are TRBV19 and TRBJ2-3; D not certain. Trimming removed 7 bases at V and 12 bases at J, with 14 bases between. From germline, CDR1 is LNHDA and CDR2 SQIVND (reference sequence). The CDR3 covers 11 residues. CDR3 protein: CASTYVGLQYF. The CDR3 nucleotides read TGTGCCAGTACGTATGTGGGTTTACAGTATTTT.

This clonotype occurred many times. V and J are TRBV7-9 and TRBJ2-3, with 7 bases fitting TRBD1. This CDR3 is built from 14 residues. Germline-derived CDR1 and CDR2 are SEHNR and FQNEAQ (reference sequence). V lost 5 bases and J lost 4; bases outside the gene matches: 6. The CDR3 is CASSTGQDPDTQYF. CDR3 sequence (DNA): TGTGCCAGCAGCACCGGACAGGACCCAGATACGCAGTATTTT.

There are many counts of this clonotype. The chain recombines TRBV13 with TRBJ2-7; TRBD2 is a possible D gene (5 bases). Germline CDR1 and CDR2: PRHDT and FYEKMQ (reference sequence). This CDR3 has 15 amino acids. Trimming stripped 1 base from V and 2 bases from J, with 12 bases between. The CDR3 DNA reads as TGTGCCAGCAGCTTAGAGTTGAGCGGAGCCTACGAGCAGTACTTC. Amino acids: CASSLELSGAYEQYF. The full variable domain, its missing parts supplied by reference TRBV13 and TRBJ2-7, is AAGVIQSPRHLIKEKRETATLKCYPIPRHDTVYWYQQGPGQDPQFLISFYEKMQSDKGSIPDRFSAQQFSDYHSELNMSSLELGDSALYFCASSLELSGAYEQYFGPGTRLTVT.